This T cell receptor (beta chain) was documented in a study of T and B cells in COVID-19 patients. Study-wide background: COVID-19 patients gave peripheral blood either during active infection or after recovery. General observations from the study: Patients with COVID-19 reportedly showed strongly skewed T cell receptor beta variable and joining gene usage. Clonality of TRB repertoires was high in active COVID-19; recovery brought above-healthy diversity and richness.

Germline V gene data show CDR1 as KGHDR and CDR2 as SFDVKD. V dropped 3 bases and J dropped 1; count of bases not matched to a gene: 8. CDR3 length: 17 residues. Each TRB amplification used roughly 230-550 ng of genomic DNA from blood. In regard to this clonotype: The antigen remains undetermined.

BIOMED2 TRB-A/B primer pools were used in multiplex TRB PCR. A single record per CDR3 protein comes from TCRdb applying MiXCR to the multiplex PCR reads. The sample lists 2,500 to 3,500 distinct CDR3 sequences; 25% to 30% were seen once. The chain recombines TRBV24-1 with TRBJ1-1; 9 bases map to TRBD1. The clonotype was recovered from a human donor with active COVID-19. The sequenced material came from blood. DNA for the CDR3: TGTGCCACCAGTGATCCTGGACAGGGGTATAGGAACACTGAAGCTTTCTTT. Translated: CATSDPGQGYRNTEAFF.